The following is a T cell receptor (beta chain) sequence with its context. Its cognate antigen is unknown. Treatment specified: randomized to nivolumab then ipilimumab (arm A) or the reverse (arm B). DNA-damaging chemotherapy had not been given to any patient beforehand. Generated by immunoSEQ multiplex PCR, the TCRdb table keeps only in-frame clones and is missing some. This sample has over 10,000 clones, with 25% to 35% found just once. The CDR3 spans 15 residues. Trimming took 0 bases from V and 5 from J, leaving 13 bases between them. CDR1 is MGHRA and CDR2 is YSYEKL in the germline V gene. The data originate from a study of sequential checkpoint blockade in melanoma. Study-wide background: TCRbeta immunosequencing was performed on DNA from approximately 93 pretreatment melanoma tumor samples. Study-level findings and limits: Rising tumor T-cell fraction and clonality meant about 30 times likelier benefit. PD-L1 staining and CD8+ counts, not mutational load, tracked tumor T-cell clonality.

The receptor was derived from a human donor with melanoma. Here the sequenced sample was tumor tissue (inferred from file names), taken from a patient given nivolumab and ipilimumab in sequence. J is TRBJ1-1 and V is TRBV4-1; weak D call: TRBD1 (5 bases). CDR3 region: CASSQDLGGWTEAFF. The CDR3 region has the DNA TGCGCCAGCAGCCAAGATTTGGGGGGGTGGACTGAAGCTTTCTTT.